The source of this TCR beta chain is a study of T cell responses to AZD1222 COVID-19 vaccine. Findings and caveats of the study: Repertoires were obtained only post-peak T cell response. Mapped onto spike, vaccine-associated CD4 TCRs spanned it and were dominant at 160-218 and 743-854. At baseline, just a handful of AZD1222 recipients tested seropositive.

Notes on this clone: What it binds is unknown.

Using immunoSEQ multiplex PCR, the repertoire was profiled, and TCRdb retains in-frame clones only, with some absent. The data show 100,000 to 150,000 clones, about nine tenths seen once. CDR1 is SQVTM, CDR2 ANQGSEA, per germline. This CDR3 is built from 13 residues. The sequence was collected from an adult in good health. The V and J genes are TRBV29-1 and TRBJ1-5; maybe TRBD1 (6 bases). Sample: peripheral blood, taken on day 0 of AZD1222 vaccination. Written as DNA, the CDR3 is TGCAGTGGGGGGCAGGGCCGCAATCAGCCCCAGCATTTT. Protein sequence: CSGGQGRNQPQHF.